The T cell receptor beta chain described here comes from a study of blood T cell repertoires in COVID-19. Sequencing used immunoSEQ multiplex PCR; TCRdb keeps in-frame clones, though not all of them. The sample lists 350,000 to 450,000 clones, about 88% occurring once. J was trimmed by 8 bases and V by 6 bases; bases with no gene match: 4. This CDR3 contains 12 residues. Material: PBMCs or T cells enriched from blood (not recorded which). This clonotype was obtained from a woman under 30 who had been exposed to COVID-19. V gene TRBV12-3 or TRBV12-4 combines with J gene TRBJ2-3, with 8 bases lining up with TRBD1. CDR3: CASRWTGTTQYF. CDR3 coding DNA: TGTGCCAGCAGATGGACAGGGACTACGCAGTATTTT.